Listed below are T cell receptor beta chains from one sample, sequenced in a study of T cell changes during pregnancy in multiple sclerosis. TCRdb keeps only in-frame clones here, not all; method: immunoSEQ multiplex PCR. In the table there are 40,000 to 60,000 clones, approximately 90% of which are singletons. The sequencing here drew on CD8+ T cells from peripheral blood mononuclear cells, taken in the second trimester of pregnancy. Receptor source: a female donor with multiple sclerosis, enrolled in a pregnancy study. Both conserved end residues are part of each CDR3. A D gene is named only where the DNA matches it firmly. Only part of the rows carry a size: once, few, many, or a class if the clone is expanded.

clone size	J gene	D gene	V gene	CDR3 DNA	CDR3 protein
.	TRBJ2-7	.	TRBV29-1	TGCAGCGTTGTAGCCGGATCCACCTACGAGCAGTACTTC	CSVVAGSTYEQYF
.	TRBJ2-7	.	TRBV11-3	TGTGCCAGCAGCTTAGGGTTAGCCTACGAGCAGTACTTC	CASSLGLAYEQYF
.	TRBJ2-5	TRBD1	TRBV9	TGTGCCAGCAGCTCCGGGACAGATGAGACCCAGTACTTC	CASSSGTDETQYF
.	TRBJ1-1	TRBD1	TRBV5-4	TGTGCCAGCAGCTTCGGGACAGCTGAAGCTTTCTTT	CASSFGTAEAFF
.	TRBJ1-2	.	TRBV19	TGTGCCACCAATACCGGGCAGGGGAGGGACTATGGCTACACCTTC	CATNTGQGRDYGYTF
.	TRBJ2-3	TRBD2	TRBV5-1	TGCGCCAGCAGCTTGGAGACTAGCAGAATCCCCAATAGCACAGATACGCAGTATTTT	CASSLETSRIPNSTDTQYF
.	TRBJ2-3	.	TRBV7-3	TGTGCCAGCAGCCATGGAGGAGATACGCAGTATTTT	CASSHGGDTQYF
.	TRBJ2-7	TRBD2	TRBV11-2	TGTGCCAGCAGCGGACTAGCACTAGAGCAGTACTTC	CASSGLALEQYF
.	TRBJ2-7	TRBD1	TRBV5-6	TGTGCCAGCACCCTCGACAGGGGGATCTCCTACGAGCAGTACTTC	CASTLDRGISYEQYF
.	TRBJ2-2	.	TRBV29-1	TGCAGCGTTGAGCTGGCAGGGAACACCGGGGAGCTGTTTTTT	CSVELAGNTGELFF
many	TRBJ2-1	TRBD1	TRBV6-4	TGTGCCAGCAGTGGGACAGGGGGCTACAATGAGCAGTTCTTC	CASSGTGGYNEQFF
.	TRBJ2-5	TRBD2	TRBV4-2	TGTGCCAGCAGCCAAGAGGGGCCTGGCGGGGGGGCCGAGGAGACCCAGTACTTC	CASSQEGPGGGAEETQYF
.	TRBJ1-4	.	TRBV7-6	TGTGCCAGCAGCTTCCGGACAATAGGGGAAAAACTGTTTTTT	CASSFRTIGEKLFF
.	TRBJ1-2	TRBD1	TRBV6-5	TGTGCCAGCAGTTACCCTATACAGGGGGGGTATGGCTACACCTTC	CASSYPIQGGYGYTF
.	TRBJ1-5	.	TRBV15	TGTGCCACCAGCAGAGATCTTGATCAGGAGGATCAGCCCCAGCATTTT	CATSRDLDQEDQPQHF
once	TRBJ1-3	.	TRBV4-2	TGTGCCAGCAGCCAAAATCAGGGGTCCGGAAACACCATATATTTT	CASSQNQGSGNTIYF
.	TRBJ2-5	TRBD2	TRBV16	TGTGCCAGCACCCCCGGACTAGCGGGGGGCAAAGAGACCCAGTACTTC	CASTPGLAGGKETQYF
.	TRBJ2-7	.	TRBV9	TGTGCCAGCAGCCTAGGAACTTCAATCTCCTACGAGCAGTACTTC	CASSLGTSISYEQYF
.	TRBJ1-2	TRBD1	TRBV28	TGTGCCAGCAGTAAACCGGGACAGGGGTCCTATGGCTACACCTTC	CASSKPGQGSYGYTF
few	TRBJ1-1	.	TRBV7-9	TGTGCCAGCAGCTTCGGGGGAAGGGCTGAAGCTTTCTTT	CASSFGGRAEAFF
.	TRBJ1-5	TRBD1	TRBV9	TGTGCCAGCTCGAGGGCAGGGGGTAGCAATCAGCCCCAGCATTTT	CASSRAGGSNQPQHF
.	TRBJ1-6	.	TRBV12-2	TGTGCAAGTCACCATTTCCTGACAGGAACTAATTCACCCCTCCACTTT	CASHHFLTGTNSPLHF
.	TRBJ2-1	TRBD2	TRBV14	TGTGCCAGCAGCCAAGATTTTAGGCTAGCGGGACGGGGTGAGCAGTTCTTC	CASSQDFRLAGRGEQFF
.	TRBJ1-2	.	TRBV7-9	TGTGCCAGCAGCTCCTCGGGGAACTATGGCTACACCTTC	CASSSSGNYGYTF
.	TRBJ2-3	TRBD1	TRBV4-2	TGTGCCAGCAGCCAAGACGAGCGGGGGACAGGGGTTTTAGATACGCAGTATTTT	CASSQDERGTGVLDTQYF
.	TRBJ2-7	.	TRBV4-3	TGCGCCAGCAGCCAAGTGCAGGGTTATTCCTACGAGCAGTACTTC	CASSQVQGYSYEQYF
once	TRBJ2-1	TRBD2	TRBV6-4	TGTGCCAGCAGTGACTCTAGCGGGGGCCCAGATGAGCAGTTCTTC	CASSDSSGGPDEQFF
.	TRBJ1-5	.	TRBV7-9	TGTGCCACACAACAGGGTAATCAGCCCCAGCATTTT	CATQQGNQPQHF
.	TRBJ2-7	TRBD1	TRBV6-1	TGTGCCAGCGACAGAGTTTTGACAGGGGTGGACGAGCAGTACTTC	CASDRVLTGVDEQYF
.	TRBJ1-1	.	TRBV7-2	TGTGCCAGCAGCCTCCGGGGAGGCTTGAACACTGAAGCTTTCTTT	CASSLRGGLNTEAFF
.	TRBJ2-5	.	TRBV9	TGTGCCAGCAGCGTAGACTTAGAGACCCAGTACTTC	CASSVDLETQYF
.	TRBJ2-7	.	TRBV29-1	TGCAGCGTTGAAGTGGACAGCTACGAGCAGTACTTC	CSVEVDSYEQYF
.	TRBJ2-1	TRBD1	TRBV10-1	TGCGCCAGCACCGAAGGAACAGGGGATGAGCAGTTCTTC	CASTEGTGDEQFF
.	TRBJ2-3	TRBD2	TRBV6-4	TGTGCCAGCAGTGCCAGCGGGGGAAGCACAGATACGCAGTATTTT	CASSASGGSTDTQYF
.	TRBJ1-2	.	TRBV11-2	TGTGCCAGCAGCTTAGCCCCAGCTAACTATGGCTACACCTTC	CASSLAPANYGYTF
.	TRBJ2-5	TRBD2	TRBV7-2	TGTGCCAGCAGCCCTTTCGAAGGGACTACCTCGCAAGAGACCCAGTACTTC	CASSPFEGTTSQETQYF
.	TRBJ1-4	TRBD1	TRBV15	TGTGCCACCAGTCCGGACAGGGGGCTCGTTGAAAAACTGTTTTTT	CATSPDRGLVEKLFF
once	TRBJ2-3	.	TRBV7-2	TGTGCCAGCAGCTTAGATTCTAGCTTTGCAGATACGCAGTATTTT	CASSLDSSFADTQYF
.	TRBJ2-3	.	TRBV7-9	TGTGCCAGCAGCGAGGGAACGGACGCAGGGGAGAGGGATACGCAGTATTTT	CASSEGTDAGERDTQYF
.	TRBJ2-7	TRBD2	TRBV6-5	TGTGCCAGCAGTGAACCGGGGGGGGCCTACGAGCAGTACTTC	CASSEPGGAYEQYF
.	TRBJ1-1	.	TRBV5-1	TGTGCCAGCAGCTTGGGCGGATTCCATGAAGCTTTCTTT	CASSLGGFHEAFF
.	TRBJ2-3	TRBD2	TRBV6-1	TGTGCCAGCATAGTACTAGCGGGGGGCGGGGATACGCAGTATTTT	CASIVLAGGGDTQYF
.	TRBJ2-3	.	TRBV11-3	TGTGCCAGCAGCTTAGCAGGGGGGGATACGCAGTATTTT	CASSLAGGDTQYF